A selection of T cell receptor beta chains follows, all from one sample in a study of T cells in Graves' hyperthyroidism and ophthalmopathy. In TCRdb, the multiplex PCR reads were re-called with MiXCR into one record per CDR3 protein. The table shows 500,000 to 550,000 distinct CDR3 sequences, with roughly 20% occurring only once. Sequencing was carried out using blood. These receptors all come from a man younger than 30 with Graves' hyperthyroidism. The CDR3 runs from the conserved cysteine through the conserved F or W. The order of the fields is V gene, J gene, CDR3 protein.

V: TRBV28
J: TRBJ1-1
CDR3: CASSLFEVNTEAFF

V: TRBV28
J: TRBJ1-2
CDR3: CASGAGLGYGYTF

V: TRBV7-9
J: TRBJ2-4
CDR3: CASSDPTRASKNIQYF

V: TRBV20-1
J: TRBJ2-7
CDR3: CSATKTGVLSYEQYF

V: TRBV19
J: TRBJ2-2
CDR3: CASSIEGTNTGELFF

V: TRBV10-3
J: TRBJ2-3
CDR3: CAISRTSTDTQYF

V: TRBV20-1
J: TRBJ2-7
CDR3: CSARVGTFYEQYF

V: TRBV12-3/TRBV12-4
J: TRBJ1-6
CDR3: CASRTGTGNSPLHF

V: TRBV28
J: TRBJ1-1
CDR3: CASSSPGIKSFTEAFF

V: TRBV5-1
J: TRBJ2-7
CDR3: CASSGGRQYYEQYF

V: TRBV28
J: TRBJ1-5
CDR3: CASSEVNPFGQPQHF

V: TRBV6-1
J: TRBJ1-2
CDR3: CASSEGQLENYGYTF

V: TRBV5-1
J: TRBJ2-5
CDR3: CASSIIEGRETQYF

V: TRBV6-1
J: TRBJ1-1
CDR3: CASREREAVGAFF

V: TRBV2
J: TRBJ2-7
CDR3: CASSEQGEVSYEQYF

V: TRBV28
J: TRBJ1-1
CDR3: CASSFKVNNVLDTEAFF

V: TRBV7-2
J: TRBJ2-7
CDR3: CASSSASASSYEQYF

V: TRBV20-1
J: TRBJ1-1
CDR3: CSADSSLDTEAFF

V: TRBV5-1
J: TRBJ2-7
CDR3: CASSLGTATYEQYF

V: TRBV5-1
J: TRBJ1-1
CDR3: CASSSVENTEAFF

V: TRBV28
J: TRBJ2-2
CDR3: CASRRQGWGVTGELFF

V: TRBV7-8
J: TRBJ2-5
CDR3: CASSFDSLQETQYF

V: TRBV2
J: TRBJ1-5
CDR3: CASRMDRGGYYSNQPQHF

V: TRBV5-1
J: TRBJ1-1
CDR3: CASTSTGGENTEAFF

V: TRBV2
J: TRBJ1-2
CDR3: CASSAGQPGYTF